This TCR beta chain came from a study of T cells in Graves' hyperthyroidism and ophthalmopathy. The CDR3 sequence is 13 residues long. Looked up from germline, CDR1 is SNHLY and CDR2 is FYNNEI. The V segment lost 4 bases and the J segment 6 bases; nucleotides outside the gene matches: 3. Regions amplified from RNA transcripts were the TCR beta CDR3 regions. During a first-round RT-PCR of the TCR CDR3, the HTBI primer set was used. TCRdb independently ran MiXCR on the multiplex PCR reads; one entry per CDR3 protein. This table holds around 500,000 distinct CDR3 sequences, around a fifth found once. The study left out patients who had uncontrolled infection, other autoimmune disease, pregnancy or lactation.

The sequence was obtained from a woman in her seventies with Graves' ophthalmopathy. Material: blood. The chain is built from TRBV2 and TRBJ2-3; TRBD1 matches at 8 bases. The CDR3 loop is CASSAGGVDTQYF. The CDR3 DNA reads TGTGCCAGCAGTGCAGGGGGCGTGGATACGCAGTATTTT.